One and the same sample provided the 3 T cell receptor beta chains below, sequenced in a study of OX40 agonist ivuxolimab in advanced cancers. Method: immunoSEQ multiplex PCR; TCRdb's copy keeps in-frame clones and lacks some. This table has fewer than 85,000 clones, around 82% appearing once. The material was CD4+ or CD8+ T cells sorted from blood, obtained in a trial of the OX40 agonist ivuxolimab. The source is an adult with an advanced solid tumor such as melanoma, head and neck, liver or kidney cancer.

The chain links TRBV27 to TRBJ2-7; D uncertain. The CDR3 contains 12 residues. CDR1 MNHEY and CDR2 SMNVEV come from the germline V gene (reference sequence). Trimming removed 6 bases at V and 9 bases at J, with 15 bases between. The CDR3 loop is CASRTLGEVQYF. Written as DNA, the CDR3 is TGTGCCAGCAGGACCCTCGGAGAGGTGCAGTACTTC.

The CDR3 region is CASSLGTPGAGTEAFF. Written as DNA, the CDR3 is TGTGCCAGCAGCCTGGGGACCCCCGGGGCGGGCACTGAAGCTTTCTTT. The genes are TRBV5-4 and TRBJ1-1, with a possible D match to TRBD1 (5 bases). Trimming pared 4 bases from V and 4 bases from J, leaving 20 bases between. This CDR3 spans 16 amino acids. From germline, CDR1 is SGHNT and CDR2 YYREEE (reference sequence). The full variable domain, its missing parts supplied by reference TRBV5-4 and TRBJ1-1, is ETGVTQSPTHLIKTRGQQVTLRCSSQSGHNTVSWYQQALGQGPQFIFQYYREEENGRGNFPPRFSGLQFPNYSSELNVNALELDDSALYLCASSLGTPGAGTEAFFGQGTRLTVV.

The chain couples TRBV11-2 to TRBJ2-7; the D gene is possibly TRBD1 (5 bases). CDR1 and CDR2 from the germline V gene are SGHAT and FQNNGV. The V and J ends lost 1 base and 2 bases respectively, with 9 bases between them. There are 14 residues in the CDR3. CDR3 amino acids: CASSLAGIPYEQYF. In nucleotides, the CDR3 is TGTGCCAGCAGCTTAGCAGGGATCCCCTACGAGCAGTACTTC.